This T cell receptor (beta chain) was documented in a study of neurological immune-mediated disorders. Losses at the gene ends were 5 bases for V and 2 bases for J; bases not matched to a gene: 10. This CDR3 is built from 15 residues. Germline assignment: CDR1 DFQATT and CDR2 SNEGSKA (reference sequence). With respect to this clonotype: Antigen: not known.

Notes on the study in general: Across subjects, no CDR3 amino acid sequence appeared in expanded clones of more than one subject, a finding that suggested private repertoires in all groups.

From the 5' RACE reads, TCRdb called clonotypes with MiXCR, one entry per CDR3 protein. The sample yields 35,000 or so distinct CDR3 sequences, 12% to 15% seen once. J is TRBJ2-3 and V is TRBV20-1, with 7 bases identical to TRBD2. The sequence was obtained from a woman in her forties or fifties with HTLV-1-associated myelopathy (HAM/TSP). Specimen: PBMCs. The CDR3 region is CSADLPGGATDTQYF. CDR3 DNA sequence: TGCAGTGCTGACCTTCCGGGGGGAGCCACAGATACGCAGTATTTT.